The text below deals with one T cell receptor beta chain. Its matching antigen is unknown. The data were taken from a study of T-cell memory formation after mild COVID-19. The overall study: Largely, the TCR clusters proved donor specific. Study results and limitations: CD4/CD8 balance characterized clones contracting day 15 to 85, and CD4+ skew characterized later expanders. Still unconfirmed is whether the second-wave clones peaking on day 37 recognized SARS-CoV-2.

V was trimmed by 1 base and J by 0 bases, leaving 10 bases between them. Germline CDR1 and CDR2: LGHNA and YNFKEQ. CDR3 length: 16 amino acids. Constant-segment primers and 5'RACE yielded cDNA libraries for TCR alpha and TCR beta, each carrying sample barcodes and UMIs. A single record per CDR3 protein comes from TCRdb applying MiXCR to the 5' RACE reads. This sample has roughly 320,000 distinct CDR3 sequences, with over 25% found just once. The sequencing input was PBMCs or a T cell subset sorted from them (not recorded which). This chain joins TRBV4-2 and TRBJ1-3; perhaps TRBD1 as D (5 bases). This receptor was taken from an adult woman who had mild COVID-19 (a few samples of this study predate the infection). Cell type and time point are not known. In nucleotides, the CDR3 is TGTGCCAGCAGCCAAGGAGGGGAACCCTCTGGAAACACCATATATTTT. This codes for CASSQGGEPSGNTIYF.